The sequence of this T cell receptor (beta chain) was determined in a study of Ad26.COV2.S vaccination and SARS-CoV-2 variants. On the study more broadly: Donor was one of the participants in the Ad26.COV2.S arm of the COV1001 trial.

The repertoire was sequenced with immunoSEQ multiplex PCR; TCRdb's copy has only in-frame clones and lacks some. The repertoire includes around 300,000 clones, approximately 90% of them detected once, and around 4.5% sits in the top ten. The study's findings and limits: Vaccinees reportedly had broad spike-specific CD8+ and CD4+ T cell responses.

The treatment was: approximately 18 received Ad26.COV2.S at low or high dose, single or two shots; about 5 received placebo; per-sample allocation not given. Vaccine and placebo recipients were sampled on day 63 after the first injection. V lost 4 bases and J lost 1; bases outside the gene matches: 9. Per the germline V gene, CDR1 is SGHDT and CDR2 is YYEEEE. The CDR3 sequence is 17 residues long. For this clone: Its matching antigen is unknown.

V is TRBV5-6 and J is TRBJ2-5; 11 bases are a match to TRBD1. Sequencing used peripheral blood, obtained in a trial of Ad26.COV2.S vaccine versus placebo. This sequence originates from a person between 18 and 65 years old who received the Ad26.COV2.S COVID-19 vaccine or a placebo. CDR3: CASSGEPGTGGQETQYF. The CDR3 region has the DNA TGTGCCAGCAGCGGTGAGCCCGGGACAGGGGGCCAAGAGACCCAGTACTTC. Complete variable domain (other parts from reference TRBV5-6 and TRBJ2-5): DAGVTQSPTHLIKTRGQQVTLRCSPKSGHDTVSWYQQALGQGPQFIFQYYEEEERQRGNFPDRFSGHQFPNYSSELNVNALLLGDSALYLCASSGEPGTGGQETQYFGPGTRLLVL.